The rows below give T cell receptor beta chains drawn from one sample of a study of CD8 T cells in Susac syndrome. TCRdb itself ran the immunoSEQ multiplex PCR reads through MiXCR, one entry per CDR3 protein. The table includes about 210,000 distinct CDR3 sequences, about 94% detected once. Material for sequencing was CD4+ T cells from PBMCs. These receptors were obtained from a human donor with Susac syndrome. CDR3s include the opening cysteine and the closing phenylalanine or tryptophan. A D gene is named only where the DNA matches it firmly. Clone size, where shown, is once, few, many, or a class for clones that have expanded.

once | TRBJ2-1 | TRBV5-1 | TRBD1 | CASSLLTGTNEQFF | TGCGCCAGCAGCTTGTTGACAGGGACGAATGAGCAGTTCTTC
. | TRBJ1-6 | TRBV2 | TRBD1 | CASSPDRSNSPLHF | TGTGCCAGCAGTCCGGACAGGAGCAATTCACCCCTCCACTTT
once | TRBJ2-2 | TRBV9 | . | CASSVVDKYRDSKSRGTGELFF | TGTGCCAGCAGCGTAGTTGATAAATACCGGGACTCAAAATCACGGGGCACCGGGGAGCTGTTTTTT
. | TRBJ1-1 | TRBV28 | . | CASSSPAGINTEAFF | TGTGCCAGCAGTTCCCCGGCGGGGATTAACACTGAAGCTTTCTTT
. | TRBJ2-5 | TRBV7-3 | . | CASSYRAGKETQYF | TGTGCCAGCAGCTACCGGGCCGGGAAAGAGACCCAGTACTTC
. | TRBJ1-1 | TRBV6-5 | TRBD1 | CASSFSGTAFLGGAFF | TGTGCCAGCAGTTTTTCCGGGACAGCCTTTTTGGGAGGGGCTTTCTTT
. | TRBJ1-2 | TRBV6-5 | . | CASSPVLGNYGYTF | TGTGCCAGCAGTCCCGTTCTGGGGAACTATGGCTACACCTTC
. | TRBJ1-5 | TRBV20-1 | . | CSASGANQPQHF | TGCAGTGCTAGTGGCGCAAACCAGCCCCAGCATTTT
. | TRBJ1-1 | TRBV7-2 | TRBD1 | CASSLYGTGTEAFF | TGTGCCAGCAGCTTATACGGGACAGGTACTGAAGCTTTCTTT
. | TRBJ1-1 | TRBV5-1 | TRBD1 | CASSFGTGVGGTEAFF | TGCGCCAGCAGCTTCGGGACAGGGGTTGGAGGCACTGAAGCTTTCTTT
. | TRBJ2-2 | TRBV6-2/TRBV6-3 | TRBD2 | CASISRRGGTGELFF | TGTGCCAGCATCAGCCGCCGGGGGGGCACCGGGGAGCTGTTTTTT
. | TRBJ1-6 | TRBV19 | . | CASSILGSPLHF | TGTGCCAGTAGTATTTTGGGCTCACCCCTCCACTTT
. | TRBJ1-2 | TRBV2 | . | CASRPEPGSGDAYTF | TGTGCCAGCAGACCTGAACCGGGTTCCGGAGATGCCTACACCTTC
. | TRBJ2-3 | TRBV5-4 | TRBD2 | CASSLGGGTSTDTQYF | TGTGCCAGCAGCTTAGGCGGGGGGACTAGCACAGATACGCAGTATTTT
. | TRBJ1-4 | TRBV29-1 | . | CSVEDLGREKLFF | TGCAGCGTTGAAGATCTGGGGAGGGAAAAACTGTTTTTT
. | TRBJ1-1 | TRBV19 | . | CASSIPENTEAFF | TGTGCCAGTAGTATCCCAGAGAACACTGAAGCTTTCTTT
. | TRBJ2-7 | TRBV5-4 | . | CASSLDFYEQYF | TGTGCCAGCAGCTTGGACTTCTACGAGCAGTACTTC
. | TRBJ1-1 | TRBV6-1 | . | CASNMGGTEAFF | TGTGCCAGCAACATGGGGGGCACTGAAGCTTTCTTT
. | TRBJ2-7 | TRBV29-1 | . | CSVAVGGDSRPYF | TGCAGCGTTGCCGTCGGGGGGGACAGCCGGCCGTACTTC
once | TRBJ2-1 | TRBV6-1 | TRBD1 | CASSLTGRNEQFF | TGTGCCAGCAGTTTGACAGGGCGGAATGAGCAGTTCTTC
. | TRBJ1-1 | TRBV3-1 | TRBD1 | CASSRGPPNTEAFF | TGTGCCAGTTCTAGGGGGCCACCGAACACTGAAGCTTTCTTT
. | TRBJ1-4 | TRBV25-1 | TRBD1 | CASSGDRDVLRKLFF | TGTGCCAGCAGTGGTGACAGGGATGTTCTCAGGAAACTGTTTTTT
. | TRBJ2-6 | TRBV4-2 | . | CASSIQGRAASGANVLTF | TGTGCCAGCAGCATCCAGGGACGAGCGGCTTCAGGGGCCAACGTCCTGACTTTC
. | TRBJ2-1 | TRBV11-2 | TRBD1 | CASSPGQAYNEQFF | TGTGCCAGCAGCCCGGGACAGGCCTACAATGAGCAGTTCTTC
. | TRBJ2-7 | TRBV12-3/TRBV12-4 | . | CASSTTGLSYEQYF | TGTGCCAGCAGCACCACAGGGCTCTCCTACGAGCAGTACTTC
. | TRBJ2-7 | TRBV6-5 | . | CASSYELGTGSSYEQYF | TGTGCCAGCAGTTACGAGCTAGGGACCGGGAGCTCCTACGAGCAGTACTTC
. | TRBJ2-7 | TRBV7-9 | . | CASSLVEAAGEQYF | TGTGCCAGCAGCTTAGTGGAGGCAGCTGGCGAGCAGTACTTC
. | TRBJ2-2 | TRBV4-2 | TRBD2 | CASQLTGGSGTGELFF | TGTGCCAGCCAATTGACCGGGGGGTCGGGCACCGGGGAGCTGTTTTTT
. | TRBJ2-7 | TRBV6-1 | . | CASSEGAPRSSYEQYF | TGTGCCAGCAGTGAAGGGGCACCTCGAAGCTCCTACGAGCAGTACTTC
. | TRBJ2-7 | TRBV28 | . | CATENSGTQGREQYF | TGTGCCACCGAAAACTCCGGGACCCAGGGCAGGGAGCAGTACTTC
once | TRBJ1-1 | TRBV30 | TRBD1 | CAWNRGPNTEAFF | TGTGCCTGGAACAGGGGGCCGAACACTGAAGCTTTCTTT
. | TRBJ2-5 | TRBV19 | . | CASSISGSPQGRYF | TGTGCCAGTAGTATTAGTGGGTCACCCCAGGGTCGGTACTTC
. | TRBJ2-1 | TRBV7-3 | . | CASSLSSMNEQFF | TGTGCCAGCAGCTTATCGTCAATGAATGAGCAGTTCTTC
once | TRBJ1-3 | TRBV29-1 | . | CSVESGQGNTIYF | TGCAGCGTTGAATCGGGGCAGGGAAACACCATATATTTT
. | TRBJ1-2 | TRBV27 | . | CASSFVGDVRGYGYTF | TGTGCCAGCAGTTTCGTGGGGGACGTCAGAGGGTATGGCTACACCTTC
. | TRBJ1-4 | TRBV3-1 | . | CASSQKGYEKLFF | TGTGCCAGCAGCCAAAAGGGGTATGAAAAACTGTTTTTT
. | TRBJ2-7 | TRBV20-1 | . | CSARRGGNTYEQYF | TGCAGTGCTAGGAGGGGGGGAAACACCTACGAGCAGTACTTC